This T cell receptor beta chain comes out of a study of blood T cell repertoires in COVID-19. Study information: Italy, Spain and the United States were the sources of the convalescent and acute COVID-19 samples. Sources were T cells, B-cell-depleted T cells, or PBMCs; the material itself was cDNA or gDNA.

As handled by the study authors: Reference gene primer amplification yielded estimated nucleated cell counts. The data were produced by immunoSEQ multiplex PCR, yet TCRdb's version contains in-frame clones alone and is incomplete. V, J and clone size reflect that table, while D and trimming were determined from the DNA. This sample has 160,000 or so clones; roughly 93% occur once, and the top ten carry 2% to 3%. This CDR3 has 14 residues. From germline, CDR1 is SGDLS and CDR2 YYNGEE. Trimming removed 1 base from V and 8 bases from J, with 10 bases in between. The receptor was isolated from a man aged 18 to 30 with acute or convalescent COVID-19. The chain combines TRBV9 with TRBJ1-6; no firm D call. The sample consisted of peripheral blood. CDR3 amino acids: CASSVRGDYSPLHF. DNA of the CDR3: TGTGCCAGCAGCGTAAGAGGAGATTATTCACCCCTCCACTTT. Full variable domain (rest looked up from reference TRBV9 and TRBJ1-6): DSGVTQTPKHLITATGQRVTLRCSPRSGDLSVYWYQQSLDQGLQFLIQYYNGEERAKGNILERFSAQQFPDLHSELNLSSLELGDSALYFCASSVRGDYSPLHFGNGTRLTVT.